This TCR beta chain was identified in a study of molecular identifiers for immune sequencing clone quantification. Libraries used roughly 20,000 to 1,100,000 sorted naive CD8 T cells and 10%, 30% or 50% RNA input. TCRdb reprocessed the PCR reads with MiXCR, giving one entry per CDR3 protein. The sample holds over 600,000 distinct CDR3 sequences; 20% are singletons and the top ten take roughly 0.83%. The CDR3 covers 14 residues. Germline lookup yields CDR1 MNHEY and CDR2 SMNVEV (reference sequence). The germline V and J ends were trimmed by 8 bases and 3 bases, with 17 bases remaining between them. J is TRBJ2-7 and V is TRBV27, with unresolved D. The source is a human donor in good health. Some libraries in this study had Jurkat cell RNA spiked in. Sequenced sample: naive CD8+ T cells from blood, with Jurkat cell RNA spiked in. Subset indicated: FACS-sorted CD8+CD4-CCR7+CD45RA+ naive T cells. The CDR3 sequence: CASSPEGPFYEQYF. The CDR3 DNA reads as TGTGCCAGCTCTCCGGAAGGGCCCTTCTACGAGCAGTACTTC.